Listed below are T cell receptor beta chains from one sample, sequenced in a study of blood T cells in healthy people across ages. MiXCR, run by TCRdb on the 5' RACE reads, gives a single entry per CDR3 protein. The repertoire consists of about 640,000 distinct CDR3 sequences, with around 54% occurring once and the leading ten covering around 37%. Sequencing input: blood. These receptors were collected from a man aged 55 to 70 in good health. Each CDR3 is given with its conserved first and last residue. The D gene is left open where the match is weak. Some rows mark clone size as missing; the rest say once, few, many or name a class of expanded clone.

clone size: -
J gene: TRBJ2-3
D gene: -
V gene: TRBV29-1
CDR3 protein: CSDRPHGADTQYF
CDR3 DNA: TGCAGCGATCGGCCCCACGGTGCAGATACGCAGTATTTT

clone size: many
J gene: TRBJ2-1
D gene: -
V gene: TRBV20-1
CDR3 protein: CSARVLRAAYNEQFF
CDR3 DNA: TGCAGTGCTAGAGTGCTCAGGGCCGCCTACAATGAGCAGTTCTTC

clone size: -
J gene: TRBJ2-4
D gene: TRBD1
V gene: TRBV7-8
CDR3 protein: CASSLAPSTGVGAKNIQYF
CDR3 DNA: TGTGCCAGCAGCTTAGCTCCCTCCACAGGGGTAGGAGCCAAAAACATTCAGTACTTC

clone size: -
J gene: TRBJ2-7
D gene: -
V gene: TRBV5-1
CDR3 protein: CASSLVSQVGEYEQYF
CDR3 DNA: TGCGCCAGCAGCTTGGTCTCGCAGGTCGGGGAATACGAGCAGTACTTC

clone size: -
J gene: TRBJ1-5
D gene: TRBD1
V gene: TRBV6-1
CDR3 protein: CASRPKGARDSNQPQHF
CDR3 DNA: TGTGCCAGCAGGCCGAAGGGGGCAAGGGACAGCAATCAGCCCCAGCATTTT

clone size: -
J gene: TRBJ2-5
D gene: -
V gene: TRBV6-5
CDR3 protein: CASTKHAGSLQETQYF
CDR3 DNA: TGTGCCAGCACCAAGCATGCAGGATCACTCCAAGAGACCCAGTACTTC

clone size: -
J gene: TRBJ2-5
D gene: -
V gene: TRBV29-1
CDR3 protein: CSVGRQNQETQYF
CDR3 DNA: TGCAGCGTTGGGAGACAGAACCAAGAGACCCAGTACTTC

clone size: -
J gene: TRBJ2-3
D gene: -
V gene: TRBV6-2/TRBV6-3
CDR3 protein: CASSYVSFYTQYF
CDR3 DNA: TGTGCCAGCAGTTACGTATCGTTCTATACGCAGTATTTT

clone size: -
J gene: TRBJ2-4
D gene: TRBD2
V gene: TRBV3-1
CDR3 protein: CASSQDVAGGGIQYF
CDR3 DNA: TGTGCCAGCAGCCAAGACGTAGCGGGGGGAGGCATTCAGTACTTC

clone size: -
J gene: TRBJ2-7
D gene: -
V gene: TRBV5-5
CDR3 protein: CASSLGDSGYYEQYF
CDR3 DNA: TGTGCCAGCAGCTTGGGGGACAGCGGGTACTACGAGCAGTACTTC

clone size: -
J gene: TRBJ1-2
D gene: -
V gene: TRBV27
CDR3 protein: CASSPGGQSNYGYTF
CDR3 DNA: TGTGCCAGCAGCCCGGGGGGTCAAAGTAACTATGGCTACACCTTC

clone size: -
J gene: TRBJ2-1
D gene: TRBD2
V gene: TRBV20-1
CDR3 protein: CSARDPERGPYNEQFF
CDR3 DNA: TGCAGTGCTAGAGATCCTGAGCGGGGGCCCTACAATGAGCAGTTCTTC

clone size: -
J gene: TRBJ2-6
D gene: -
V gene: TRBV5-1
CDR3 protein: CASSLTISGANVLTF
CDR3 DNA: TGCGCCAGCAGCCTGACGATTTCTGGGGCCAACGTCCTGACTTTC

clone size: once
J gene: TRBJ2-5
D gene: TRBD1
V gene: TRBV10-3
CDR3 protein: CAISETTGGGETQYF
CDR3 DNA: TGTGCCATCAGTGAGACGACAGGGGGGGGAGAGACCCAGTACTTC

clone size: -
J gene: TRBJ2-1
D gene: -
V gene: TRBV5-6
CDR3 protein: CASNRLVPESSYNEQFF
CDR3 DNA: TGTGCCAGCAACCGACTAGTTCCAGAGAGCTCCTACAATGAGCAGTTCTTC

clone size: -
J gene: TRBJ2-2
D gene: TRBD1
V gene: TRBV7-9
CDR3 protein: CASSPGTATGELFF
CDR3 DNA: TGTGCCAGCAGCCCGGGGACAGCCACCGGGGAGCTGTTTTTT

clone size: -
J gene: TRBJ1-2
D gene: -
V gene: TRBV12-3/TRBV12-4
CDR3 protein: CASSPQAVYGYTF
CDR3 DNA: TGTGCCAGCAGCCCACAAGCGGTCTATGGCTACACCTTC

clone size: -
J gene: TRBJ1-4
D gene: -
V gene: TRBV10-3
CDR3 protein: CAISGQTGANEKLFF
CDR3 DNA: TGTGCCATCAGTGGGCAGACAGGAGCTAATGAAAAACTGTTTTTT

clone size: -
J gene: TRBJ2-5
D gene: TRBD1
V gene: TRBV10-3
CDR3 protein: CAIRGQDEQYF
CDR3 DNA: TGTGCCATTAGGGGACAGGATGAGCAGTACTTC

clone size: -
J gene: TRBJ1-4
D gene: -
V gene: TRBV20-1
CDR3 protein: CSARGRNEKLFF
CDR3 DNA: TGCAGTGCTAGGGGCAGGAATGAAAAACTGTTTTTT

clone size: -
J gene: TRBJ1-2
D gene: TRBD1
V gene: TRBV5-1
CDR3 protein: CASSPQGVGYGYTF
CDR3 DNA: TGCGCCAGCAGCCCCCAGGGGGTAGGCTATGGCTACACCTTC

clone size: -
J gene: TRBJ2-1
D gene: -
V gene: TRBV5-6
CDR3 protein: CASSLGRRGRYNEQFF
CDR3 DNA: TGTGCCAGCAGCTTGGGTCGACGGGGGAGGTACAATGAGCAGTTCTTC

clone size: few
J gene: TRBJ1-6
D gene: -
V gene: TRBV12-3/TRBV12-4
CDR3 protein: CASSFWAGDSPLHF
CDR3 DNA: TGTGCCAGCAGTTTCTGGGCAGGGGATTCACCCCTCCACTTT

clone size: -
J gene: TRBJ2-7
D gene: -
V gene: TRBV6-1
CDR3 protein: CASSEANSQAYEQYF
CDR3 DNA: TGTGCCAGCAGTGAAGCTAACAGCCAGGCCTACGAGCAGTACTTC

clone size: few
J gene: TRBJ2-5
D gene: -
V gene: TRBV29-1
CDR3 protein: CSVGGGQQETQYF
CDR3 DNA: TGCAGCGTTGGAGGGGGGCAGCAAGAGACCCAGTACTTC

clone size: -
J gene: TRBJ2-5
D gene: -
V gene: TRBV11-2
CDR3 protein: CASNSRGGETQYF
CDR3 DNA: TGTGCCAGCAATAGCAGGGGGGGCGAGACCCAGTACTTC

clone size: -
J gene: TRBJ2-7
D gene: -
V gene: TRBV2
CDR3 protein: CASTRGGWSSYEQYF
CDR3 DNA: TGTGCCAGCACCCGGGGTGGGTGGAGCTCCTACGAGCAGTACTTC

clone size: -
J gene: TRBJ1-2
D gene: -
V gene: TRBV9
CDR3 protein: CASSVHTEGYGYTF
CDR3 DNA: TGTGCCAGCAGCGTACACACGGAGGGCTATGGCTACACCTTC

clone size: -
J gene: TRBJ2-2
D gene: -
V gene: TRBV7-2
CDR3 protein: CASSLFGGPTGELFF
CDR3 DNA: TGTGCCAGCAGCTTGTTTGGCGGGCCCACCGGGGAGCTGTTTTTT

clone size: many
J gene: TRBJ2-7
D gene: -
V gene: TRBV5-6
CDR3 protein: CASSLVYEQYF
CDR3 DNA: TGTGCCAGCAGCTTGGTCTACGAGCAGTACTTC

clone size: -
J gene: TRBJ2-7
D gene: TRBD2
V gene: TRBV11-2
CDR3 protein: CASSPGLAAHYEQYF
CDR3 DNA: TGTGCCAGCAGCCCAGGACTAGCGGCTCACTACGAGCAGTACTTC

clone size: -
J gene: TRBJ1-1
D gene: -
V gene: TRBV3-1
CDR3 protein: CASSPPFGRSNTEAFF
CDR3 DNA: TGTGCCAGCAGCCCCCCGTTTGGTCGGTCGAACACTGAAGCTTTCTTT

clone size: -
J gene: TRBJ2-1
D gene: -
V gene: TRBV3-1
CDR3 protein: CASAPPGRELFF
CDR3 DNA: TGTGCCAGCGCGCCCCCGGGACGAGAACTGTTCTTC

clone size: few
J gene: TRBJ2-1
D gene: TRBD2
V gene: TRBV4-1
CDR3 protein: CASSQGGLAGGYNEQFF
CDR3 DNA: TGCGCCAGCAGCCAAGGGGGCCTAGCGGGGGGTTACAATGAGCAGTTCTTC

clone size: -
J gene: TRBJ2-5
D gene: TRBD2
V gene: TRBV7-2
CDR3 protein: CASNGLAGGRETQYF
CDR3 DNA: TGTGCCAGCAACGGACTAGCGGGGGGTCGAGAGACCCAGTACTTC

clone size: few
J gene: TRBJ1-4
D gene: -
V gene: TRBV20-1
CDR3 protein: CSARDLAGLDEKLFF
CDR3 DNA: TGCAGTGCTAGAGATCTGGCGGGCTTGGATGAAAAACTGTTTTTT

clone size: -
J gene: TRBJ1-2
D gene: TRBD1
V gene: TRBV4-1
CDR3 protein: CASRQQGIRHGYTF
CDR3 DNA: TGCGCCAGCAGACAACAGGGGATTCGGCATGGCTACACCTTC

clone size: few
J gene: TRBJ2-7
D gene: TRBD1
V gene: TRBV3-1
CDR3 protein: CASSPGTGAGYEQYF
CDR3 DNA: TGTGCCAGCAGCCCCGGGACAGGGGCCGGGTACGAGCAGTACTTC

clone size: few
J gene: TRBJ2-1
D gene: TRBD2
V gene: TRBV9
CDR3 protein: CASSVREAGGRSEQFF
CDR3 DNA: TGTGCCAGCAGCGTAAGAGAAGCGGGGGGGCGAAGTGAGCAGTTCTTC

clone size: -
J gene: TRBJ1-5
D gene: -
V gene: TRBV7-8
CDR3 protein: CASSLAGMQGNQPQHF
CDR3 DNA: TGTGCCAGCAGCTTAGCTGGGATGCAGGGTAATCAGCCCCAGCATTTT

clone size: few
J gene: TRBJ2-5
D gene: -
V gene: TRBV29-1
CDR3 protein: CSVGWGEETQYF
CDR3 DNA: TGCAGCGTTGGTTGGGGGGAAGAGACCCAGTACTTC

clone size: -
J gene: TRBJ1-1
D gene: -
V gene: TRBV27
CDR3 protein: CASSPLLNTEAFF
CDR3 DNA: TGTGCCAGCAGTCCGCTCCTGAACACTGAAGCTTTCTTT

clone size: many
J gene: TRBJ2-1
D gene: -
V gene: TRBV5-1
CDR3 protein: CASSLVPYNEQFF
CDR3 DNA: TGTGCCAGCAGCTTAGTCCCCTACAATGAGCAGTTCTTC

clone size: -
J gene: TRBJ1-6
D gene: TRBD1
V gene: TRBV2
CDR3 protein: CASSEQGALASSPLHF
CDR3 DNA: TGTGCCAGCAGTGAACAGGGGGCTCTGGCTAGTTCACCCCTCCACTTT

clone size: -
J gene: TRBJ2-3
D gene: -
V gene: TRBV20-1
CDR3 protein: CSVSGRRTDTQYF
CDR3 DNA: TGCAGTGTTTCTGGCCGCCGCACAGATACGCAGTATTTT

clone size: -
J gene: TRBJ1-1
D gene: -
V gene: TRBV12-3/TRBV12-4
CDR3 protein: CASSLPTGRDTEAFF
CDR3 DNA: TGTGCCAGCAGTTTACCGACAGGTAGGGACACTGAAGCTTTCTTT

clone size: -
J gene: TRBJ1-5
D gene: -
V gene: TRBV29-1
CDR3 protein: CSVAHHVDQPQHF
CDR3 DNA: TGCAGCGTTGCGCACCACGTGGATCAGCCCCAGCATTTT

clone size: few
J gene: TRBJ2-5
D gene: TRBD2
V gene: TRBV7-9
CDR3 protein: CASSSRLALQETQYF
CDR3 DNA: TGTGCCAGCAGCTCTAGACTAGCGCTCCAAGAGACCCAGTACTTC